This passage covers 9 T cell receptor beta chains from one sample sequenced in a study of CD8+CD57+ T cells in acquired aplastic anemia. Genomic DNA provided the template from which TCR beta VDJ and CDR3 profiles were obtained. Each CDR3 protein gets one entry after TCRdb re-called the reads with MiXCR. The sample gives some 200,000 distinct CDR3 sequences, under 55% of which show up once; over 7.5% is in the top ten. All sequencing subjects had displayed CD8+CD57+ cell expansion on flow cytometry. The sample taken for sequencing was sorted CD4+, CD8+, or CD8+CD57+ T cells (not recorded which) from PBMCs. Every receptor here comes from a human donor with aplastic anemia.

CDR3 sequence: CATSDLHGCGYTF. The CDR3 DNA follows: TGTGCCACCAGTGATTTGCACGGGTGTGGCTACACCTTC. The rearrangement links TRBV24-1 to TRBJ1-2, with D uncertain. The CDR3 has 13 residues. Germline V gene data show CDR1 as KGHDR and CDR2 as SFDVKD. The germline V and J ends were trimmed by 0 bases and 7 bases, with 8 bases remaining between them.

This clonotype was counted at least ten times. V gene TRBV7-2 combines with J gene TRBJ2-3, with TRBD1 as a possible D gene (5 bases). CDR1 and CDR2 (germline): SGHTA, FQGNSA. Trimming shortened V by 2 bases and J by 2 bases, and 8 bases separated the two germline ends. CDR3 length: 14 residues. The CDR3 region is CASSLFGHTDTQYF. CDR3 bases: TGTGCCAGCAGCTTATTCGGACACACAGATACGCAGTATTTT.

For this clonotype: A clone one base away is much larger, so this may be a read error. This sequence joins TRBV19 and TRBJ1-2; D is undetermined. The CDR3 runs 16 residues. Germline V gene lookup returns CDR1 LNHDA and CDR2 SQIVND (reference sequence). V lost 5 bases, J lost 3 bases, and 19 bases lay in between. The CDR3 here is CASSPPRARSDYGYTF. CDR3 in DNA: TGTGCCAGTAGTCCCCCGAGGGCACGTTCTGACTATGGCTACACCTTC.

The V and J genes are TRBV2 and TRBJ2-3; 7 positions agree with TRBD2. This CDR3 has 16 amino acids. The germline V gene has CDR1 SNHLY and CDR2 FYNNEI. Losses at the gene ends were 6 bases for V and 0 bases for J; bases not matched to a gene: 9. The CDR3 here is CASRQNSGPSTDTQYF. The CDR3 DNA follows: TGTGCCAGCAGGCAAAATAGCGGGCCTAGCACAGATACGCAGTATTTT.

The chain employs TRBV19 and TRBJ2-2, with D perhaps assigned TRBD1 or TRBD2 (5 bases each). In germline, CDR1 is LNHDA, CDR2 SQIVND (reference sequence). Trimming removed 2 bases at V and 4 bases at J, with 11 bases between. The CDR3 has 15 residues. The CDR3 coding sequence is TGTGCCAGTAGTATAATGGTGGGGGTCACCGGGGAGCTGTTTTTT. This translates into CASSIMVGVTGELFF.

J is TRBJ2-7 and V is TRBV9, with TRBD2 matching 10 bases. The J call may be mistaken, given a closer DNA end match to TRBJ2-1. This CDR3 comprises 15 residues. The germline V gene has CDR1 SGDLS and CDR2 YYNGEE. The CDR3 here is CASSVGVAGGPEQFF. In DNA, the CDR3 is TGTGCCAGCAGCGTAGGGGTAGCGGGGGGCCCTGAGCAGTTCTTC.

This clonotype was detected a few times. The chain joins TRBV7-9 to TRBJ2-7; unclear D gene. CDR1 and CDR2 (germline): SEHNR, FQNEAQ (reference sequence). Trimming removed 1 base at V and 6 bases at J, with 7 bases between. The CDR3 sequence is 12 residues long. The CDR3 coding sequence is TGTGCCAGCAGCTTAGGTGGCGGCGAGCAGTACTTC. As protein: CASSLGGGEQYF.

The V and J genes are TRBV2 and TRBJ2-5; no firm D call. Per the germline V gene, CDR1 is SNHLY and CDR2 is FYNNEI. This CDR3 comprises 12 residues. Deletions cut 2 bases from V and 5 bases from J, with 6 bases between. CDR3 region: CASSEFGETQYF. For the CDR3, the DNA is TGTGCCAGCAGTGAATTCGGTGAGACCCAGTACTTC.

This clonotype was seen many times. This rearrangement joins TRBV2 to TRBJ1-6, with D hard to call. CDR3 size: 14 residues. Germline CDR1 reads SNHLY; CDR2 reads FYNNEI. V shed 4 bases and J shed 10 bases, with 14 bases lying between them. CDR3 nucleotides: TGTGCCAGCAGTGCTCTACCGCCCCGGTCACCCCTCCACTTT. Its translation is CASSALPPRSPLHF.